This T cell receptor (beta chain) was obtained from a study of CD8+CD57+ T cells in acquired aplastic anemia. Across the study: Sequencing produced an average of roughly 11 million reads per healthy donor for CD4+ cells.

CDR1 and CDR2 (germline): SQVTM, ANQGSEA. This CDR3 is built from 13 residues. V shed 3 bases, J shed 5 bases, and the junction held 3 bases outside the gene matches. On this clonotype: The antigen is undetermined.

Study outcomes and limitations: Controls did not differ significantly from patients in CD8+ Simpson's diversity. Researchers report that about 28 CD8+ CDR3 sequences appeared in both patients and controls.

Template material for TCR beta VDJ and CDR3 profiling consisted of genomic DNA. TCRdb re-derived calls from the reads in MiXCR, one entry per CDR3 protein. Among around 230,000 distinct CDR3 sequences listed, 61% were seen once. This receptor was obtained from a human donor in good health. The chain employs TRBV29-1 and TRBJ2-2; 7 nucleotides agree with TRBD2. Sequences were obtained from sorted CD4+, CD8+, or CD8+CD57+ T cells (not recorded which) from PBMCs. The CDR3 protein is CSVDRGRTGELFF. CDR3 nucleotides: TGCAGCGTTGATCGCGGGAGAACCGGGGAGCTGTTTTTT.